The 9 T cell receptor beta chains below were found in one sample sequenced in a study of T cell responses to AZD1222 COVID-19 vaccine. Sequencing used immunoSEQ multiplex PCR; TCRdb keeps in-frame clones, though not all of them. Of around 92,000 clones listed, 90% to 95% were seen once; the top ten hold about 7.5%. This specimen consisted of peripheral blood, obtained on day 0 of AZD1222 vaccination. These receptors all come from an adult in good health.

This clone was detected a few times. The chain combines TRBV2 with TRBJ2-7; 12 nucleotides agree with TRBD2. CDR1 and CDR2 (germline): SNHLY, FYNNEI. The CDR3 covers 15 residues. The J segment lost 2 bases and the V segment lost 6 bases, leaving 5 bases of the junction unmatched. The CDR3 DNA reads TGTGCCAGCAGGGTACTAGCGGGAGGCGCCTACGAGCAGTACTTC. Protein: CASRVLAGGAYEQYF.

The rearrangement links TRBV19 to TRBJ1-2; TRBD1 agrees at 12 bases. CDR1 and CDR2 from the germline V gene are LNHDA and SQIVND (reference sequence). Trimming removed 5 bases from V and 8 bases from J; junction bases left unmatched: 6. The CDR3 has 14 amino acids. CDR3 nucleotides: TGTGCCAGTAGTCCGGGACAGGGGGCTGTGGGCTACACCTTC. This encodes CASSPGQGAVGYTF.

For this clone: In the same sample, other DNA sequences code for this CDR3. CDR3 sequence (DNA): TGTGCCAGCAGTTACTCGGGCTATGGCTACACCTTC. Residues: CASSYSGYGYTF. The chain has TRBV6-5 and TRBJ1-2; D unresolved. This CDR3 contains 12 residues. CDR1 MNHEY and CDR2 SVGAGI come from the germline V gene. V lost 0 bases and J 4 bases, leaving 3 bases between the germline ends.

This clone was detected once. The rearrangement uses TRBV7-2 and TRBJ1-6, with a tentative D call TRBD1 (5 bases). V was cut by 4 bases and J by 1 base, with 14 bases left in between. CDR1 SGHTA and CDR2 FQGNSA come from the germline V gene. This CDR3 is 17 amino acids long. The CDR3 DNA reads TGTGCCAGCAGCTCTAGAGGGGTATCGTCCTATAATTCACCCCTCCACTTT. It specifies CASSSRGVSSYNSPLHF.

The genes are TRBV4-1 and TRBJ2-1; TRBD2 matches at 9 bases. The CDR3 is 17 residues long. Germline V gene lookup returns CDR1 MGHRA and CDR2 YSYEKL. V was pared by 2 bases and J by 4 bases, with 9 bases of the junction left unmatched. The CDR3 spells CASSQSIAGVAYNEQFF. DNA for the CDR3: TGCGCCAGCAGCCAATCCATAGCGGGAGTAGCATACAATGAGCAGTTCTTC.

V gene TRBV19 combines with J gene TRBJ1-1; no definite D call. Trimming removed 4 bases at V and 1 base at J, with 7 bases between. The CDR3 extends over 13 amino acids. Germline CDR1 LNHDA, CDR2 SQIVND (reference sequence). The CDR3 is CASSRGGNTEAFF. The DNA of the CDR3 is TGTGCCAGTAGTAGGGGAGGGAACACTGAAGCTTTCTTT.

The V and J genes are TRBV28 and TRBJ2-1; D remains unclear. V lost 8 bases and J lost 7, with 15 bases in between. The CDR3 contains 13 residues. The germline V gene encodes CDR1 MDHEN and CDR2 SYDVKM. The CDR3 here is CASAVLIGNEQFF. The CDR3 DNA sequence: TGTGCCAGCGCAGTGCTCATAGGGAATGAGCAGTTCTTC.

The CDR3 region has the DNA TGTGCCAGCAGGTCAGGGGGCGCTGATACAGAGACCCAGTACTTC. It yields the protein CASRSGGADTETQYF. The gene calls are TRBV27 and TRBJ2-5; 8 bases map to TRBD1. From germline, CDR1 is MNHEY and CDR2 SMNVEV (reference sequence). V shed 6 bases, J shed 4 bases, and the junction held 10 bases outside the gene matches. The CDR3 runs 15 residues.

The chain joins TRBV6-5 to TRBJ2-3; TRBD2 matches 13 bases. Germline values: CDR1 MNHEY, CDR2 SVGAGI. Trimming removed 5 bases from V and 7 bases from J; junction bases left unmatched: 3. The CDR3 consists of 14 residues. CDR3 sequence: CASSTGTSGNTQYF. CDR3 nucleotide sequence: TGTGCCAGCAGTACCGGGACTAGCGGGAATACGCAGTATTTT.